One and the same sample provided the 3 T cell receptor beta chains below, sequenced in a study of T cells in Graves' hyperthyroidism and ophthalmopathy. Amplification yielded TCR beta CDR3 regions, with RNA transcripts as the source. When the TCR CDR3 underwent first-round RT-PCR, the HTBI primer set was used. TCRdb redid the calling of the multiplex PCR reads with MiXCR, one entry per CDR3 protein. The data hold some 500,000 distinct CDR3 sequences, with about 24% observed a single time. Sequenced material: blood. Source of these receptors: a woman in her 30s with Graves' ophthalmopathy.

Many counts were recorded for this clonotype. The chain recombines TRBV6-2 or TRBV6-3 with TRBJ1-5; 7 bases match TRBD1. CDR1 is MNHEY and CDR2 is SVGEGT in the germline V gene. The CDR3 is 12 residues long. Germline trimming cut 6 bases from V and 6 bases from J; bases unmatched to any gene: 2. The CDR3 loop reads CASRAGGQPQHF. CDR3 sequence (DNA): TGTGCCAGCAGGGCAGGGGGTCAGCCCCAGCATTTT.

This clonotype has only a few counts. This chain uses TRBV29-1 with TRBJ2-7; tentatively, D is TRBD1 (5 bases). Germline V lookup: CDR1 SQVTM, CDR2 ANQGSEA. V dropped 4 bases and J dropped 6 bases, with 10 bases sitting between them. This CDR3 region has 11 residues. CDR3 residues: CSVGQICEQYF. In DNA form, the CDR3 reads TGCAGCGTTGGACAGATCTGCGAGCAGTACTTC.

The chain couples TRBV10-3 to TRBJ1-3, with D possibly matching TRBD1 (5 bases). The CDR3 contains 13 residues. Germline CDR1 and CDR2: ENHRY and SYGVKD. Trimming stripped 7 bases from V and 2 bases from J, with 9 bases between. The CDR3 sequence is CAIKEGPGNTIYF. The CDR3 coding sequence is TGTGCCATCAAAGAGGGACCTGGAAACACCATATATTTT.